One sample yielded the 26 T cell receptor beta chains listed below, sequenced in a study of blood T cell repertoires in COVID-19. Measured with immunoSEQ multiplex PCR; TCRdb has only the in-frame clones, and not every one. The sample consists of under 200,000 clones, around 87% of them appearing once. Material: peripheral blood. All receptors derive from a middle-aged man with active or convalescent COVID-19.

This clone was counted a single time. The genes are TRBV6-5 and TRBJ1-2; the match to TRBD1 covers 10 bases. V shed 7 bases and J 7 bases; nucleotides not matched to a gene: 3. The CDR3 has 12 amino acids. CDR1 is MNHEY, CDR2 SVGAGI, per germline. CDR3 sequence: CASKGTGAGYTF. DNA for the CDR3: TGTGCCAGCAAGGGGACAGGGGCTGGCTACACCTTC.

The chain employs TRBV19 and TRBJ1-1, with D possibly matching TRBD1 (6 bases). With 0 bases removed from V and 8 bases from J, the gap between germline ends came to 16 bases. Germline-derived CDR1 and CDR2 are LNHDA and SQIVND (reference sequence). There are 15 residues in the CDR3. The CDR3 is CASSIDPGGAREAFF. Written as DNA, the CDR3 is TGTGCCAGTAGTATAGACCCCGGGGGGGCCAGGGAAGCTTTCTTT.

The chain combines TRBV7-9 with TRBJ2-7; 11 nucleotides align to TRBD1. Germline V gives CDR1 SEHNR, CDR2 FQNEAQ (reference sequence). The CDR3 has 14 residues. The junction had 4 bases not matched to a gene; V was cut back by 5 bases and J by 4 bases. The CDR3, as DNA: TGTGCCAGCAGCCCTGGGACAGGGGGGTACGAGCAGTACTTC. Its translation is CASSPGTGGYEQYF.

This clone was counted a single time. This chain connects TRBV2 to TRBJ2-2; weak D call: TRBD1 (5 bases). The CDR3 spans 14 residues. Germline V lookup: CDR1 SNHLY, CDR2 FYNNEI. V lost 4 bases and J lost 5, with 11 bases in between. The CDR3 loop is CASSGPQGTGELFF. Written as DNA, the CDR3 is TGTGCCAGCAGTGGTCCGCAGGGTACCGGGGAGCTGTTTTTT. The variable domain in full, completed from reference TRBV2 and TRBJ2-2, reads EPEVTQTPSHQVTQMGQEVILRCVPISNHLYFYWYRQILGQKVEFLVSFYNNEISEKSEIFDDQFSVERPDGSNFTLKIRSTKLEDSAMYFCASSGPQGTGELFFGEGSRLTVL.

The chain carries TRBV15 and TRBJ1-4; D perhaps matches TRBD1 (6 bases). Germline CDR1 is LNHNV and CDR2 is YYDKDF (reference sequence). V was shortened by 0 bases and J by 7 bases, with 12 bases between the two germline ends. This CDR3 is 15 amino acids long. This CDR3 reads CATSRDMGAREKLFF. CDR3 nucleotides: TGTGCCACCAGCAGAGATATGGGGGCGCGTGAAAAACTGTTTTTT.

The chain has TRBV27 and TRBJ2-7; D may be TRBD2 (5 bases). Trimming stripped 2 bases from V and 7 bases from J, with 24 bases between. Germline V gene sequence: CDR1 MNHEY, CDR2 SMNVEV (reference sequence). This CDR3 contains 17 residues. The chain's CDR3 is CASSLNPPLGDTREQYF. The DNA for the CDR3 is TGTGCCAGCAGTTTAAATCCCCCTCTGGGAGATACGAGGGAGCAGTACTTC.

The chain uses TRBV21-1 and TRBJ1-1; the table's D call, TRBD1, was not checked against the DNA. TRBV21-1 is a listed pseudogene. The CDR3 spans 15 residues. The CDR3 protein is CASSKCLHSGTEAFF. The CDR3 coding sequence is TGTGCCAGCAGCAAATGCCTGCACAGTGGCACTGAAGCTTTCTTT.

This chain joins TRBV7-2 and TRBJ2-2, with 8 bases identical to TRBD1. Germline values: CDR1 SGHTA, CDR2 FQGNSA. The CDR3 is 16 amino acids. V shed 4 bases and J 3 bases; nucleotides not matched to a gene: 7. In DNA form, the CDR3 reads TGTGCCAGCAGCTCCCGGACAGGGCGGGACACCGGGGAGCTGTTTTTT. Translated, it gives CASSSRTGRDTGELFF.

V and J are TRBV7-9 and TRBJ2-7; 7 nucleotides align to TRBD1. Trimming removed 2 bases from V and 6 bases from J; junction bases left unmatched: 13. This CDR3 has 16 residues. The germline V gene encodes CDR1 SEHNR and CDR2 FQNEAQ (reference sequence). This CDR3 is CASSLRGPGTAGEQYF. CDR3 nucleotides: TGTGCCAGCAGCTTAAGGGGACCTGGGACAGCAGGCGAGCAGTACTTC.

This clone came up a few times. This sample also contains other DNA sequences that code for the same CDR3. V gene TRBV30 combines with J gene TRBJ1-4, with TRBD1 identical over 8 bases. The germline gives CDR1 GTSNPN, CDR2 SVGIG (reference sequence). The CDR3 covers 14 residues. V dropped 3 bases and J dropped 5; count of bases not matched to a gene: 5. The CDR3 sequence: CAWSLGQGNEKLFF. In DNA form, the CDR3 reads TGTGCCTGGAGCCTAGGACAGGGAAATGAAAAACTGTTTTTT.

This clone has more than one count but fewer than ten. This chain uses TRBV4-2 with TRBJ2-3, with 9 bases identical to TRBD2. This CDR3 has 18 amino acids. The V gene end was trimmed by 0 bases and the J gene end by 2 bases; junction bases not matched to a gene: 9. Germline V gives CDR1 LGHNA, CDR2 YNFKEQ. The CDR3 reads CASSQDLKTSGLTDTQYF. CDR3 coding DNA: TGTGCCAGCAGCCAAGATTTGAAGACTAGCGGACTCACAGATACGCAGTATTTT.

This clone has a handful of counts. The genes are TRBV28 and TRBJ1-2, with 8 bases identical to TRBD1. Germline CDR1 and CDR2: MDHEN and SYDVKM. CDR3 length equals 14 residues. After removal of 6 bases from V and 3 bases from J, the junction contained 6 bases not matched to a gene. The CDR3 DNA reads TGTGCCAGCAGCATCCCGGGACAGGACTATGGCTACACCTTC. Its protein product is CASSIPGQDYGYTF.

The rearrangement uses TRBV30 and TRBJ1-4; 11 bases map to TRBD1. Germline CDR1 and CDR2: GTSNPN and SVGIG (reference sequence). CDR3 size: 17 residues. The V and J ends lost 1 base and 7 bases, in that order; junction bases with no gene match: 11. CDR3 residues: CAWSGYTGDRGAEKLFF. The CDR3 bases are TGTGCCTGGAGTGGCTATACCGGGGACAGGGGGGCTGAAAAACTGTTTTTT.

The chain has TRBV7-8 and TRBJ1-2; TRBD1 aligns across 7 bases. Germline-derived CDR1 and CDR2 are SGHVS and FQNEAQ. The CDR3 loop spans 14 amino acids. Trimming cost V 5 bases and J 0 bases; bases outside gene matches: 3. The CDR3 here is CASSQQGTNYGYTF. The CDR3 DNA sequence: TGTGCCAGCAGCCAACAGGGGACTAACTATGGCTACACCTTC.

The chain has TRBV10-3 and TRBJ1-1; D may be TRBD1 (5 bases). This CDR3 has 14 residues. The V end was cut by 3 bases, the J end by 3 bases, with 11 bases between. The V gene's germline CDR1 is ENHRY and CDR2 SYGVKD. The CDR3: CAISEGGTDTEAFF. Here the CDR3 DNA reads TGTGCCATCAGTGAAGGAGGGACTGACACTGAAGCTTTCTTT.

J is TRBJ2-3 and V is TRBV29-1, with a tentative D call TRBD2 (7 bases). Deletions cut 3 bases from V and 7 bases from J, with 23 bases between. The V gene's germline CDR1 is SQVTM and CDR2 ANQGSEA. The CDR3 length is 16 residues. The CDR3, as DNA: TGCAGCGTTGATCGCCGCCGGGGGGCAGGGGCACATACGCAGTATTTT. As protein: CSVDRRRGAGAHTQYF.

The chain carries TRBV7-6 and TRBJ1-5; 9 bases agree with TRBD1. Trimming at V came to 5 bases and at J to 1 base, leaving 12 bases not matched to a gene. Germline CDR1 and CDR2: SGHVS and FNYEAQ. This CDR3 is 18 amino acids long. The CDR3 nucleotides read TGTGCCAGCAGCGTAACCCCCGGGACAGGGTACAGCAATCAGCCCCAGCATTTT. Encoded protein: CASSVTPGTGYSNQPQHF.

The rearrangement joins TRBV24-1 to TRBJ2-6; D is possibly TRBD1 (5 bases). Germline V CDR1 and CDR2: KGHDR, SFDVKD. Trimming took off 5 bases at V and 4 bases at J, with 14 bases between the two ends. The CDR3 has 16 residues. For the CDR3, the DNA is TGTGCCACCAGTGGAATCCAGGGTACCGGGGCCAACGTCCTGACTTTC. This sequence encodes CATSGIQGTGANVLTF.

The V and J genes are TRBV3-1 (or the pseudogene TRBV3-2) and TRBJ1-6; D gene unclear. Germline assignment: CDR1 LGHDT and CDR2 YNNKEL (reference sequence). The V end was cut by 4 bases, the J end by 9 bases, with 16 bases between. This CDR3 contains 15 residues. CDR3 sequence reads: CASSRLRRGGSPLHF. In DNA, the CDR3 is TGTGCCAGCAGCCGGCTACGCAGAGGAGGTTCACCCCTCCACTTT.

This clone was counted a single time. This rearrangement joins TRBV4-1 to TRBJ1-1, with unresolved D. The CDR3 runs to 15 residues. Germline V CDR1 and CDR2: MGHRA, YSYEKL. V lost 3 bases and J 1 base, leaving 12 bases between the germline ends. The CDR3 sequence is CASSHGQVSNTEAFF. CDR3 bases: TGCGCCAGCAGCCACGGTCAGGTATCGAACACTGAAGCTTTCTTT.

For the CDR3, the DNA is TGCGCCAGCGGTGCGGGGTCCAGCTCCTACAATGAGCAGTTCTTC. It codes for CASGAGSSSYNEQFF. The chain links TRBV10-1 to TRBJ2-1; possibly TRBD2 for D (6 bases). Trimming cost V 8 bases and J 0 bases, with 14 bases left between them. Germline CDR1 reads WNHNN; CDR2 reads SYGVQD (reference sequence). This CDR3 contains 15 residues.

In its sample, this clone was seen many times. V usage is TRBV5-4 and J usage is TRBJ1-6, with D unclear. Deletions cut 5 bases from V and 12 bases from J, with 18 bases between. The CDR3 loop spans 14 amino acids. CDR1 is SGHNT and CDR2 is YYREEE in the germline V gene (reference sequence). For the CDR3, the DNA is TGTGCCAGCAGGCGGGCCGGGCCCTGGGAACCCCTCCACTTT. It codes for CASRRAGPWEPLHF.

The chain employs TRBV11-2 and TRBJ2-1, with 7 bases matching TRBD1. This CDR3 is built from 14 residues. Per the germline V gene, CDR1 is SGHAT and CDR2 is FQNNGV. The ends lost 2 bases at V and 6 bases at J; junction bases unmatched: 4. CDR3 in amino acids: CASSLTRGSNEQFF. The CDR3 DNA follows: TGTGCCAGCAGCTTAACCAGGGGGAGCAATGAGCAGTTCTTC.

The rearrangement uses TRBV19 and TRBJ1-1; D gene ambiguous. Germline V CDR1 and CDR2: LNHDA, SQIVND (reference sequence). The CDR3 sequence is 11 residues long. The V end was cut by 2 bases, the J end by 6 bases, with 4 bases between. The CDR3 protein is CASSIRAEAFF. The CDR3 DNA reads as TGTGCCAGTAGTATACGAGCTGAAGCTTTCTTT. The full variable domain, completed using reference TRBV19 and TRBJ1-1, is DGGITQSPKYLFRKEGQNVTLSCEQNLNHDAMYWYRQDPGQGLRLIYYSQIVNDFQKGDIAEGYSVSREKKESFPLTVTSAQKNPTAFYLCASSIRAEAFFGQGTRLTVV.

The gene calls are TRBV10-3 and TRBJ1-6, with a weak D call TRBD1 (6 bases). V lost 9 bases to trimming and J lost 9 bases, with 18 bases between them. The CDR3 sequence is 14 residues long. Germline CDR1 is ENHRY and CDR2 is SYGVKD. The CDR3 here is CAISATGISSPLHF. The CDR3 DNA follows: TGTGCCATAAGCGCTACAGGGATCTCTTCACCCCTCCACTTT.

V and J are TRBV27 and TRBJ1-1; the D gene is possibly TRBD1 (5 bases). The CDR3 spans 14 residues. Per germline, CDR1 MNHEY and CDR2 SMNVEV (reference sequence). V shed 1 base and J shed 6 bases, with 12 bases lying between them. Here the CDR3 reads CASSLYKGRAEAFF. In DNA, the CDR3 is TGTGCCAGCAGTTTATACAAGGGGAGGGCTGAAGCTTTCTTT.